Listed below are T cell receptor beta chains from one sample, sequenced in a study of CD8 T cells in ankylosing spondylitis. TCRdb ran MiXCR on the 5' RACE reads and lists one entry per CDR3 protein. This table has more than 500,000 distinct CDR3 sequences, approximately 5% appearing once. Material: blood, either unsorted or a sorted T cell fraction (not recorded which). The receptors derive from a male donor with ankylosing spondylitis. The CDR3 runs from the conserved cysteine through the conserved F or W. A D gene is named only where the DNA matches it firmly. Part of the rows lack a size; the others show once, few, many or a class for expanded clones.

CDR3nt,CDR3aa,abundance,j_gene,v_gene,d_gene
TGCAGTGCTAGGGCAGGGGAGAGGGTCTATGGCTACACCTTC,CSARAGERVYGYTF,NA,TRBJ1-2,TRBV20-1,NA
TGTGCCATCAGTGAGCAGGGGGAGGGTAGCAATCAGCCCCAGCATTTT,CAISEQGEGSNQPQHF,many,TRBJ1-5,TRBV10-3,TRBD1
TGCGCCAGCAGCCGAAGGGAGGGGACACTCAGCACAGATACGCAGTATTTT,CASSRREGTLSTDTQYF,few,TRBJ2-3,TRBV4-3,NA
TGTGCCAGCAGTTTGATTCGGGACAGCCCCTACGAGCAGTACTTC,CASSLIRDSPYEQYF,many,TRBJ2-7,TRBV12-3/TRBV12-4,TRBD1
TGTGCCAGCAGCCCGTCGGCGGGGCCTGCGTACAATGAGCAGTTCTTC,CASSPSAGPAYNEQFF,NA,TRBJ2-1,TRBV7-6,NA
TGTGCCAGCAACTGGCGGGAGGGCCCAGATACGCAGTATTTT,CASNWREGPDTQYF,many,TRBJ2-3,TRBV7-2,TRBD2
TGTGCCAGCAGCCGCGGGAGCTCCTACAATGAGCAGTTCTTC,CASSRGSSYNEQFF,many,TRBJ2-1,TRBV11-2,TRBD2
TGCGCCAGCAGCCCCGGGGAGAGGGGGACTGAAGCTTTCTTT,CASSPGERGTEAFF,many,TRBJ1-1,TRBV5-1,NA
TGCGCCAGCAGCTTGGGGCACCCGCTGGCCTTATACAATGAGCAGTTCTTC,CASSLGHPLALYNEQFF,few,TRBJ2-1,TRBV5-1,NA
TGTGCCAGCAGCCCGACCGGGACAGCTAACTACGAGCAGTACTTC,CASSPTGTANYEQYF,many,TRBJ2-7,TRBV4-2,TRBD1
TGTGCCAGCAGCCAAGGTCCAGCGGGAGTATGGAATGAGCAGTTCTTC,CASSQGPAGVWNEQFF,few,TRBJ2-1,TRBV14,TRBD2
TGCGCCAGCAGCCAAGAAGGGGGGGGCTCACCTCTTGCCAAAAACATTCAGTACTTC,CASSQEGGGSPLAKNIQYF,many,TRBJ2-4,TRBV4-3,NA
TGTGCCAGCAGCTCGGTCGGGCGCGGGGATGGCTACACCTTC,CASSSVGRGDGYTF,many,TRBJ1-2,TRBV6-1,NA
TGTGCCAGCAGCTTAGATGGCAGGGATGGAGATACGCAGTATTTT,CASSLDGRDGDTQYF,many,TRBJ2-3,TRBV7-2,NA
TGTGCCAGCTCGGACAGGGTTACTGAAGCTTTCTTT,CASSDRVTEAFF,NA,TRBJ1-1,TRBV18,TRBD1
TGCGCCAGCAGCTTCCTCGGGATTGGAGAGCAGTACTTC,CASSFLGIGEQYF,many,TRBJ2-7,TRBV5-1,NA
TGTGCCAGCAGCTTAAGGCTCCGAGGCCCTAGATATGGCTACACCTTC,CASSLRLRGPRYGYTF,many,TRBJ1-2,TRBV7-8,NA
TGTGCCAGCAGCTCTCTGGGGACGAATGAGCAGTTCTTC,CASSSLGTNEQFF,many,TRBJ2-1,TRBV7-3,NA
TGCGCCAGCAGAACTAGCGGGGGTGAGACCCAGTACTTC,CASRTSGGETQYF,many,TRBJ2-5,TRBV5-1,TRBD2
TGTGCCAGCGGATCCAGCGGACCCCCGAAAGATACGCAGTATTTT,CASGSSGPPKDTQYF,NA,TRBJ2-3,TRBV7-2,NA
TGTGCCAGCAGCGTCGTATCCCAAGAGACCCAGTACTTC,CASSVVSQETQYF,many,TRBJ2-5,TRBV9,NA
TGTGCCAGCAGCTATACGGGACAGGGCTACGAGCAGTACTTC,CASSYTGQGYEQYF,many,TRBJ2-7,TRBV5-6,TRBD1
TGTGCCAGCAGTTCCCCTAGCGAGCGAGTCATGGATACGCAGTATTTT,CASSSPSERVMDTQYF,many,TRBJ2-3,TRBV12-3/TRBV12-4,NA
TGCGCCAGCAGCCTGGGCGGGGATTCAGATACGCAGTATTTT,CASSLGGDSDTQYF,many,TRBJ2-3,TRBV5-1,NA
TGTGCCAGCAGCCCGACTAGCGGGGCCCCCTACGAGCAGTACTTC,CASSPTSGAPYEQYF,many,TRBJ2-7,TRBV7-2,TRBD2
TGTGCCAGCAGCTCGGACAGGGGAAGCACTGAAGCTTTCTTT,CASSSDRGSTEAFF,many,TRBJ1-1,TRBV7-9,TRBD1
TGCAGCGCGTCCTTTAGGCTATCGAACACTGAAGCTTTCTTT,CSASFRLSNTEAFF,many,TRBJ1-1,TRBV29-1,NA
TGTGCCAGCAGCTTAGCGGGAGTTTCAACCGGGGAGCTGTTTTTT,CASSLAGVSTGELFF,NA,TRBJ2-2,TRBV5-5,TRBD2
TGTGCCAGCAGCATAAGGGGCGCGGACACCGGGGAGCTGTTTTTT,CASSIRGADTGELFF,many,TRBJ2-2,TRBV12-3/TRBV12-4,NA
TGCGCCAGCAGCCAAGCCGCGTCTAGAAACTATGGCTACACCTTC,CASSQAASRNYGYTF,NA,TRBJ1-2,TRBV4-1,NA
TGTGCCAGTGCAAGGGTCCGAGCTAACTATGGCTACACCTTC,CASARVRANYGYTF,few,TRBJ1-2,TRBV6-1,NA
TGTGCCAGCAGTGAATGGTCAGGGAGCGATGAGCAGTTCTTC,CASSEWSGSDEQFF,many,TRBJ2-1,TRBV25-1,NA
TGCATAACCCAAGGGAAGAATACAGATACGCAGTATTTT,CITQGKNTDTQYF,NA,TRBJ2-3,TRBV29-1,NA
TGTGCCAGCAGCCTCTCCCGGACTAATGAAAAACTGTTTTTT,CASSLSRTNEKLFF,few,TRBJ1-4,TRBV6-1,NA
TGTGCCAGCAGCGTAGGGGGGGAGGGTGCCTACGAGCAGTACTTC,CASSVGGEGAYEQYF,many,TRBJ2-7,TRBV9,TRBD2
TGTGCCAGCAGCTCGAGGGGGTGGCAGGGCCTAGTCGGCGAGCAGTACTTC,CASSSRGWQGLVGEQYF,few,TRBJ2-7,TRBV7-2,NA
TGTGCCAGCAGCCGACAGGGGGGGCTTTACAATGAGCAGTTCTTC,CASSRQGGLYNEQFF,many,TRBJ2-1,TRBV6-4,TRBD1
TGTGCCAGCAGCTTATCGGCAGGGGTGAACACCGGGGAGCTGTTTTTT,CASSLSAGVNTGELFF,many,TRBJ2-2,TRBV7-2,NA
TGTGCCAGCAGCCGCCTTCGGCAGGCAGATACGCAGTATTTT,CASSRLRQADTQYF,NA,TRBJ2-3,TRBV11-2,NA
TGTGCCAGCAGTTTGGGGAACATGAACACTGAAGCTTTCTTT,CASSLGNMNTEAFF,many,TRBJ1-1,TRBV28,NA
TGTGCCAGCAGCTTGGGTTCTGGGACTAGCACCATGGATGAGCAGTTCTTC,CASSLGSGTSTMDEQFF,many,TRBJ2-1,TRBV5-5,TRBD2
TGTGCCAGCGCGCCCGGTGGACACTACTACGAGCAGTACTTC,CASAPGGHYYEQYF,many,TRBJ2-7,TRBV27,NA
TGTGCCAGCAGCTTCTATGAGGGGAATCAGCCCCAGCATTTT,CASSFYEGNQPQHF,NA,TRBJ1-5,TRBV7-9,NA
TGTGCCAGCTCACCTGAACTAGGAAGACCCGGGGAGCTGTTTTTT,CASSPELGRPGELFF,few,TRBJ2-2,TRBV18,NA
TGTGCCAGCAGCTTAGTCGAAAATGAGCAGTTCTTC,CASSLVENEQFF,many,TRBJ2-1,TRBV7-2,NA
TGTGCCAGCAGCTTGCAGGGGGTGCGTGAGCAGTTCTTC,CASSLQGVREQFF,many,TRBJ2-1,TRBV5-6,TRBD1
TGCGCCAGCAGCCTGGCAAGGACAGGGGGCAATGAGCAGTTCTTC,CASSLARTGGNEQFF,many,TRBJ2-1,TRBV5-1,TRBD1
TGTGCCAGCAGCTTAGCCGGGACTCCCGACTACAATGAGCAGTTCTTC,CASSLAGTPDYNEQFF,many,TRBJ2-1,TRBV7-2,NA